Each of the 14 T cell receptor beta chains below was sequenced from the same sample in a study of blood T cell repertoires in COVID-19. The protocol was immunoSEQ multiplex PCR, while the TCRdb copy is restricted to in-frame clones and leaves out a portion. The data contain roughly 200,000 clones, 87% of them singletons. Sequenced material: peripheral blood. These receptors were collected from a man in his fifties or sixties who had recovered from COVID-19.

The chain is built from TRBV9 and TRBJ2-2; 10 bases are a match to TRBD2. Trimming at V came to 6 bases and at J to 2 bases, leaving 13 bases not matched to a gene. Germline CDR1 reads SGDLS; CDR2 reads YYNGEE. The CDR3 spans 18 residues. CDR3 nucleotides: TGTGCCAGCAACCCCAAGCCGGGACTAGCGTACAACACCGGGGAGCTGTTTTTT. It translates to CASNPKPGLAYNTGELFF.

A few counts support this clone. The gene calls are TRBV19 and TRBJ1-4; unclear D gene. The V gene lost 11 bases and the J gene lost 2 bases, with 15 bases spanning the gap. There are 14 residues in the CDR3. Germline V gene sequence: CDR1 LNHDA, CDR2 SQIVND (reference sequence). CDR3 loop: CASNRVATNEKLFF. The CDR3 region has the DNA TGTGCCTCCAACCGGGTTGCCACTAATGAAAAACTGTTTTTT.

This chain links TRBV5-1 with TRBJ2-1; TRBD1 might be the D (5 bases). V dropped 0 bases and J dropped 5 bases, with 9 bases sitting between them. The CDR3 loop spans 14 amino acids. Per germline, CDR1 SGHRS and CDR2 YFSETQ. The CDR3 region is CASSLGQGHNEQFF. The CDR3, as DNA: TGCGCCAGCAGCTTGGGCCAGGGCCACAATGAGCAGTTCTTC.

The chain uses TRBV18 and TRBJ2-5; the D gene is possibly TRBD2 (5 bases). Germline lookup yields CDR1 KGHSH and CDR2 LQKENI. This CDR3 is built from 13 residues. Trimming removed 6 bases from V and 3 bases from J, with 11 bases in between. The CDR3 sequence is CASSARGEETQYF. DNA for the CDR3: TGTGCCAGCTCCGCCCGGGGAGAAGAGACCCAGTACTTC.

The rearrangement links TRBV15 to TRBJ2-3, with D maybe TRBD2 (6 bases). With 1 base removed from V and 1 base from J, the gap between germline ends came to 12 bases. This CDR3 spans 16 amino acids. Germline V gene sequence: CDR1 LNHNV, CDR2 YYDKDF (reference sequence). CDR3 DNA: TGTGCCACCAGCAGAGGGACTAACCCTGGCACAGATACGCAGTATTTT. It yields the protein CATSRGTNPGTDTQYF.

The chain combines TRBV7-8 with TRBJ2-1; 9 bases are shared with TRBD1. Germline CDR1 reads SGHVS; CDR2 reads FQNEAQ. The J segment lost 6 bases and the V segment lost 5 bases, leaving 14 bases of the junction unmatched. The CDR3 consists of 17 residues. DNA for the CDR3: TGTGCCAGCAGCCAAAAGGGCGGACAGGGGCGCCTCAATGAGCAGTTCTTC. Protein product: CASSQKGGQGRLNEQFF.

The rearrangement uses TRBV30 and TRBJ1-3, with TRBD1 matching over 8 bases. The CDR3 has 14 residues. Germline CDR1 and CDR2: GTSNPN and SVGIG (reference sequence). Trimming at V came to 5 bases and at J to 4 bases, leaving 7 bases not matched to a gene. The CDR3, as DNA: TGTGCCTGGTCATGGACAGGGAGAGGAAACACCATATATTTT. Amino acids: CAWSWTGRGNTIYF.

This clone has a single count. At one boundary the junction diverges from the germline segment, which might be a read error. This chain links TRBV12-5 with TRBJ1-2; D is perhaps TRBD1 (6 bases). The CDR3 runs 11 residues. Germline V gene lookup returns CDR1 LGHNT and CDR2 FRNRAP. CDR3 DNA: TGTGCTAGTGGTTTGGTGACAGGTTACCAGTTC. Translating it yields CASGLVTGYQF.

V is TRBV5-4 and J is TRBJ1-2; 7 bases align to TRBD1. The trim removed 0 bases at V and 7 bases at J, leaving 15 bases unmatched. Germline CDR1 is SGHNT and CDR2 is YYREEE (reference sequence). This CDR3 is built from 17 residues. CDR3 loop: CASSLAGAAGGLTGYTF. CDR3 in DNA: TGTGCCAGCAGCTTGGCCGGGGCGGCAGGGGGGTTGACTGGCTACACCTTC.

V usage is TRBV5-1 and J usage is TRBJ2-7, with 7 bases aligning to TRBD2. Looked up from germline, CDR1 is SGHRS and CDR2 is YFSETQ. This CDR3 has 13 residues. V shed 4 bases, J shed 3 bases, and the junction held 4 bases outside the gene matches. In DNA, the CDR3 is TGCGCCAGCAGCCTCCGGGACTACTACGAGCAGTACTTC. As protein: CASSLRDYYEQYF.

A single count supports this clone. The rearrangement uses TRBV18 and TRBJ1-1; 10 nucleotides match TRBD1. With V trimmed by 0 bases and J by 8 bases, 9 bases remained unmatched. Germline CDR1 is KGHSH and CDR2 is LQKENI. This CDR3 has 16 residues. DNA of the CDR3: TGTGCCAGCTCACCACCGTCCGGACAGGGGGTCGGCGAAGCTTTCTTT. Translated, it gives CASSPPSGQGVGEAFF.

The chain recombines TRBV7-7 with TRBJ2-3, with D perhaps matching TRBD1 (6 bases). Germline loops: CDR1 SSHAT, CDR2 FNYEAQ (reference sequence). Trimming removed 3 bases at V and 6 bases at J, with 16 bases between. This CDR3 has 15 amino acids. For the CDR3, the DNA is TGTGCCAGCAGCTTGGACAGTCGGGCGAGTGATACGCAGTATTTT. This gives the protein CASSLDSRASDTQYF.

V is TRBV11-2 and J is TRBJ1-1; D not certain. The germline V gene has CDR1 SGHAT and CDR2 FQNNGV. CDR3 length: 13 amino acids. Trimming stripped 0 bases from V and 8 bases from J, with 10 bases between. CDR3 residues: CASSLDGTGEAFF. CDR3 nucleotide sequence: TGTGCCAGCAGCTTAGACGGCACGGGGGAAGCTTTCTTT. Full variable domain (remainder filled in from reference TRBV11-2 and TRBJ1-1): EAGVAQSPRYKIIEKRQSVAFWCNPISGHATLYWYQQILGQGPKLLIQFQNNGVVDDSQLPKDRFSAERLKGVDSTLKIQPAKLEDSAVYLCASSLDGTGEAFFGQGTRLTVV.

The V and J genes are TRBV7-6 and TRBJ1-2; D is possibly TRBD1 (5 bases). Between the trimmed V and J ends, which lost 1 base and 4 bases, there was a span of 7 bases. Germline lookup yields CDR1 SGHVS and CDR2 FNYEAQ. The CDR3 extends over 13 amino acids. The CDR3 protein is CASSLGQGYGYTF. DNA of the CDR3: TGTGCCAGCAGCTTAGGGCAGGGCTATGGCTACACCTTC.